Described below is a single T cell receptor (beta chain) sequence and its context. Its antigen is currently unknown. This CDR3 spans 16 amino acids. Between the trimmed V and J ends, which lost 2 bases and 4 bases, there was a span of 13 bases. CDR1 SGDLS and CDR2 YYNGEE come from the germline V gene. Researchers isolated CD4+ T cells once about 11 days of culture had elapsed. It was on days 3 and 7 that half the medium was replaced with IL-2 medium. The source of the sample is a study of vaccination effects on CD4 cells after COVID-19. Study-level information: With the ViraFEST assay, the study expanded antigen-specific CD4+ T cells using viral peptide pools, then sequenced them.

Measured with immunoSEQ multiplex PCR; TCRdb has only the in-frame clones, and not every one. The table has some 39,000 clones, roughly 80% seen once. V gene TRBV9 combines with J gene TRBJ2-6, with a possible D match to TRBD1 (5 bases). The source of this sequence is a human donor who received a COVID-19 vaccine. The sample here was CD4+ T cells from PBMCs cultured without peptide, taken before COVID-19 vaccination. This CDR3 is CASSVGAASGANVLTF. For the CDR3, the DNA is TGTGCCAGCAGCGTTGGGGCCGCCTCCGGGGCCAACGTCCTGACTTTC.